Listed here are 17 T cell receptor beta chains from one sample, sequenced in a study of T-cell reconstitution after alpha-beta-depleted transplantation in children. Unique molecular identifiers were built into the TCRbeta library. Each CDR3 protein is one row after TCRdb ran MiXCR on the PCR reads. The table includes over 85,000 distinct CDR3 sequences, about 6% detected once. Sequences were derived from PBMCs, mostly from graft donor cells, sampled 60 days after TCRalphabeta/CD19-depleted stem cell transplant. The receptors shown here come from a female patient aged 2 to 10 who had a stem cell transplant for Fanconi anemia, so the T cells may come from the graft donor.

The sample holds a few counts of this clonotype. The rearrangement links TRBV20-1 to TRBJ2-7; the D gene is possibly TRBD1 (6 bases). The CDR3 is 11 residues long. The V and J ends lost 5 bases and 4 bases respectively, with 9 bases between them. Germline-derived CDR1 and CDR2 are DFQATT and SNEGSKA (reference sequence). The CDR3 DNA follows: TGCAGTGCTTGGACAGTTTACGAGCAGTACTTC. Translation: CSAWTVYEQYF.

The sample holds many counts of this clonotype. The rearrangement uses TRBV19 and TRBJ1-2; the D gene is possibly TRBD1 (6 bases). The CDR3 totals 17 residues. Trimming shortened V by 7 bases and J by 6 bases, and 27 bases separated the two germline ends. Germline assignment: CDR1 LNHDA and CDR2 SQIVND (reference sequence). The CDR3 protein is CASMSSMVGQLFDGYTF. For the CDR3, the DNA is TGTGCCAGTATGTCGAGTATGGTCGGACAGCTATTCGATGGCTACACCTTC.

This clonotype has ten or more counts. The V and J genes are TRBV24-1 and TRBJ2-1; 14 bases are shared with TRBD2. The germline V gene has CDR1 KGHDR and CDR2 SFDVKD. With 9 bases clipped from V and 9 bases from J, the junction kept 0 bases outside the gene matches. The CDR3 totals 12 residues. The CDR3 coding sequence is TGTGCCACCGGGACTAGCGGGAGTGAGCAGTTCTTC. This translates into CATGTSGSEQFF.

In this sample, this clonotype turned up many times. The chain carries TRBV29-1 and TRBJ2-7; D is unclear. The CDR3 runs 14 residues. CDR1 is SQVTM and CDR2 is ANQGSEA in the germline V gene. Trimming took off 3 bases at V and 0 bases at J, with 12 bases between the two ends. The CDR3 here is CSVEAGRSSYEQYF. CDR3 in DNA: TGCAGCGTTGAGGCCGGCCGAAGCTCCTACGAGCAGTACTTC.

The chain employs TRBV10-1 and TRBJ2-7, with 7 bases lining up with TRBD2. Per the germline V gene, CDR1 is WNHNN and CDR2 is SYGVQD (reference sequence). Losses at the gene ends were 3 bases for V and 0 bases for J; bases not matched to a gene: 2. The CDR3 covers 14 residues. The CDR3 spells CASSDSSGSYEQYF. Here the CDR3 DNA reads TGCGCCAGCAGTGACTCTAGCGGCTCCTACGAGCAGTACTTC.

This clonotype is judged large. The gene calls are TRBV2 and TRBJ2-5; D is possibly TRBD2 (6 bases). With 3 bases removed from V and 5 bases from J, the gap between germline ends came to 19 bases. This CDR3 comprises 16 residues. Germline-derived CDR1 and CDR2 are SNHLY and FYNNEI. CDR3 protein: CASSDISSVSPETQYF. Here the CDR3 DNA reads TGTGCCAGCAGTGATATTTCTAGCGTATCTCCGGAGACCCAGTACTTC.

To note about this clonotype: It may be a read error: a sequence one base away is much more abundant. The chain employs TRBV20-1 and TRBJ1-1; TRBD1 agrees at 8 bases. The CDR3 contains 16 residues. CDR1 DFQATT and CDR2 SNEGSKA come from the germline V gene (reference sequence). CDR3 nucleotide sequence: TGCAGTGCTCCCCCGGACAGGGCTCTTTTCCGGACTGAAGTTTTCTTT. Its translation is CSAPPDRALFRTEVFF.

There are many counts of this clonotype. This chain uses TRBV6-5 with TRBJ1-1, with D perhaps matching TRBD1 (5 bases). V was clipped by 6 bases and J by 5 bases, with 22 bases between them. CDR1 is MNHEY, CDR2 SVGAGI, per germline. CDR3 length: 16 amino acids. The CDR3 DNA is TGTGCCAGCAGATATTTCGGGGGTACGGGGGGAACTGAAGCTTTCTTT. Protein: CASRYFGGTGGTEAFF.

This clonotype was observed a few times. V is TRBV27 and J is TRBJ2-7, with D maybe TRBD2 (6 bases). Per the germline V gene, CDR1 is MNHEY and CDR2 is SMNVEV (reference sequence). Between the trimmed V and J ends, which lost 5 bases and 2 bases, there was a span of 16 bases. The CDR3 spans 15 residues. CDR3 coding DNA: TGTGCCAGCAGTCCCACCGGGACTGGAACCTACGAGCAGTACTTC. This sequence encodes CASSPTGTGTYEQYF.

The chain uses TRBV9 and TRBJ1-3; TRBD1 might be the D (6 bases). Trimming left V 4 bases short and J 0 bases short, with 11 bases between. This CDR3 is 15 amino acids long. Germline V lookup: CDR1 SGDLS, CDR2 YYNGEE. CDR3 sequence (DNA): TGTGCCAGCAGCTTGGGGGGCTTCTCTGGAAACACCATATATTTT. This encodes CASSLGGFSGNTIYF.

This clonotype was seen at least ten times. The chain has TRBV20-1 and TRBJ2-7, with D perhaps matching TRBD2 (6 bases). The V gene's germline CDR1 is DFQATT and CDR2 SNEGSKA (reference sequence). With 3 bases removed from V and 0 bases from J, the gap between germline ends came to 18 bases. The CDR3 loop spans 16 amino acids. In nucleotides, the CDR3 is TGCAGTGCTAGGGGGGGTAGACTGAAAATCTCCTACGAGCAGTACTTC. It translates to CSARGGRLKISYEQYF.

This clonotype was observed many times. This sequence joins TRBV28 and TRBJ2-1; either TRBD1 or TRBD2 may supply D (5 bases each). The V gene lost 1 base and the J gene lost 8 bases, with 21 bases spanning the gap. The CDR3 contains 17 residues. The germline V gene has CDR1 MDHEN and CDR2 SYDVKM. Here the CDR3 reads CASSLFVGADERDEQFF. CDR3 nucleotide sequence: TGTGCCAGCAGTTTATTCGTAGGGGCGGACGAGAGGGATGAGCAGTTCTTC.

This clonotype was recorded at least ten times. The chain combines TRBV28 with TRBJ1-3, with no clear D. The V end lost 0 bases, the J end lost 0 bases, and 15 bases lay between the germline ends. The germline V gene has CDR1 MDHEN and CDR2 SYDVKM. CDR3 length: 18 amino acids. CDR3 sequence: CASSLWRRARGSGNTIYF. The CDR3 bases are TGTGCCAGCAGTTTATGGAGGAGGGCGCGGGGCTCTGGAAACACCATATATTTT.

J is TRBJ2-7 and V is TRBV11-2; 9 bases align to TRBD2. Per germline, CDR1 SGHAT and CDR2 FQNNGV. This CDR3 contains 17 residues. The J segment lost 2 bases and the V segment lost 2 bases, leaving 10 bases of the junction unmatched. For the CDR3, the DNA is TGTGCCAGCAGCTTAAACCCCCGGGTAGCGGGGGCCTACGAGCAGTACTTC. Translated: CASSLNPRVAGAYEQYF.

This clonotype was detected ten times or more. The chain links TRBV12-3 or TRBV12-4 to TRBJ2-1, with TRBD2 matching over 8 bases. Trimming took 1 base from V and 8 from J; bases not matched to a gene: 7. This CDR3 is 15 amino acids long. CDR3 loop: CASSLVGGAKDEQFF. The CDR3 coding sequence is TGTGCCAGCAGTTTAGTCGGGGGGGCGAAAGATGAGCAGTTCTTC.

Many counts were recorded for this clonotype. This chain connects TRBV28 to TRBJ2-7, with D perhaps matching TRBD1 or TRBD2 (5 bases each). This CDR3 is built from 13 residues. The V gene lost 6 bases and the J gene lost 9 bases, with 18 bases spanning the gap. CDR1 is MDHEN, CDR2 SYDVKM, per germline. CDR3 amino acids: CASSLARDPRQYF. The CDR3 DNA follows: TGTGCCAGCAGCCTCGCGAGGGACCCGAGGCAGTACTTC.

This clonotype occurred many times. This sequence joins TRBV29-1 and TRBJ2-3; TRBD1 matches 9 bases. The CDR3 runs 13 residues. CDR1 and CDR2 (germline): SQVTM, ANQGSEA. The CDR3 spells CRSQGQGTDTQYF. CDR3 coding DNA: TGCAGGTCACAAGGACAGGGGACAGATACGCAGTATTTT.